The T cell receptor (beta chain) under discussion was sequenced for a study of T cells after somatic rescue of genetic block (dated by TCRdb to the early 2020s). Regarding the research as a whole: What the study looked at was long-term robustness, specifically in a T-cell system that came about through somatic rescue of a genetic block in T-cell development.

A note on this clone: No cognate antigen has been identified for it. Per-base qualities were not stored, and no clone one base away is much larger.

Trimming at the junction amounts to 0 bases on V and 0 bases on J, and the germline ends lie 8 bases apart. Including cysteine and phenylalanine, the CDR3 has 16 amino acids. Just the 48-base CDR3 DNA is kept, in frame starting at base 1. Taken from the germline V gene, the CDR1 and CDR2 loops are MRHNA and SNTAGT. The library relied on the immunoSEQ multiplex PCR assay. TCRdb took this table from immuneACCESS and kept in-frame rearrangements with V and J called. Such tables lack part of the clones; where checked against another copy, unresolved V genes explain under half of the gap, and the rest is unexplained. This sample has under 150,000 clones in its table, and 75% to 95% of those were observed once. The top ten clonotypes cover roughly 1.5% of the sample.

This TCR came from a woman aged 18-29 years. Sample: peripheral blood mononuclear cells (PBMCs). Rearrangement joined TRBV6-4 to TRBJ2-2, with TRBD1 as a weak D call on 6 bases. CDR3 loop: CASSDSGTTNTGELFF. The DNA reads TGTGCCAGCAGTGACTCCGGGACAACGAACACCGGGGAGCTGTTTTTT.